The sequence of this T cell receptor beta chain was determined in a study of T cell responses to AZD1222 COVID-19 vaccine (dated by TCRdb to the early 2020s). Concerning the study at large: AZD1222 recipients whose second dose came at about 4 weeks and those whose second dose came at about 12 weeks were combined into one group, since spike-specific TCR depth and breadth did not differ between the two schedules. TCR sequencing covered some 250 trial participants: 200 to 210 given two doses of AZD1222 and 26 given two doses of MenACWY control vaccine. Trial participants were enrolled into age subgroups of 18-55, 56-69 and 70-plus years, which contained approximately 150, 30 and 60 TCR-sequenced participants, respectively.

Sample time point, as interpreted from the label and publication: baseline before first vaccination. The vaccinee samples were drawn from two UK trials, COV001 and COV002, one of which was a single-blind randomized controlled phase 2/3 trial testing AZD1222 (ChAdOx1 nCoV-19) in healthy adults. For TCRbeta chain sequencing, PBMC samples from trial participants were taken at day 0 and at day 28 after the second dose. On this clone itself: No antigen is known for it. Within one base of it there is no much larger clone, and no base qualities were kept.

Spanning cysteine to phenylalanine, the CDR3 consists of 16 amino acids. Only the CDR3 portion is preserved as DNA: 48 bases, with reading frame beginning at the first base. The germline V gene encodes CDR1 LNHDA and CDR2 SQIVND (reference sequence). Compared with germline, V lacks 4 bases and J lacks 3 bases; bases without a gene match: 11. The CDR3 regions of human TCRbeta chains were subjected to immunosequencing. Regarding the original processing steps: TCRs in the repertoires were matched against a reference library of SARS-CoV-2-specific TCRs that had been generated with the MIRA antigen-specificity platform. Breadth was defined as the fraction of unique TCRs that were SARS-CoV-2-associated. Depth was defined as the fraction of total T cells that were SARS-CoV-2-associated. Each spike-specific TCR was assigned to its reactive spike region and to a CD4 or CD8 class using the MIRA data. Log10-transformed breadth and depth values were compared by one-way ANOVA with Sidak's multiple comparisons tests. TCRdb stores this immuneACCESS table with in-frame sequences only. Part of the clones is absent; in the studies checked, under half of the shortfall reflects unresolved V genes, and no reason is known for the rest. D and trimming come from the DNA, and the V and J calls and clone size come from that table. For this sample there are some 91,000 clones; 89% appear just once. The top ten clones comprise about 2.2% of the sample.

The paper's findings and limits, for the study overall: Only 5 to 7 AZD1222 recipients were SARS-CoV-2 seropositive at baseline, limiting conclusions about previously exposed vaccinees. Because no samples from the day 14 peak response were available, repertoires could be characterized only after the peak T cell response. The 56-69-year group was small, and its depth increase did not reach significance, likely because of low power. CD4 TCRs associated with the vaccine covered the entire spike protein, and the dominant responses were in regions 160-218 and 743-854. Participants were mostly white British, with more females than males. The authors suggested clonal diversity may have been underestimated. After two AZD1222 doses, both the breadth and the depth of spike-specific TCRs were significantly higher than at day 0 and than in MenACWY recipients. Reportedly, almost half of the unique spike-specific TCRs recognized epitopes lying outside the regions that are mutated in the B.1.351 and B.1.1.7 variants.

This TCR came from an adult in good health. Sequences were derived from peripheral blood, sampled on day 0 of AZD1222 vaccination. The rearrangement combines TRBV19 with TRBJ1-2; the central 7 bases match TRBD1. The bases read TGTGCCAGTAGTACCGGGACAGCCAACTCGTACTATGGCTACACCTTC. It is translated as CASSTGTANSYYGYTF.